The subject of this entry is one T cell receptor (beta chain). What it recognizes is unknown. Clones were sequenced by immunoSEQ multiplex PCR, and TCRdb holds only the in-frame ones, with some missing. The top ten clones hold roughly a tenth of a sample with 60,000 to 70,000 clones, 70% to 80% of them seen once. This record comes from a study of radiotherapy plus CTLA-4 blockade in lung cancer. Study-level information: Disease control was achieved by 31% of patients, and objective responses by 15% to 20%.

Focal radiation and CTLA-4 blockade (ipilimumab) were tested in chemo-refractory metastatic non-small-cell lung cancer patients. V shed 3 bases and J shed 1 base, with 9 bases lying between them. The CDR3 loop spans 14 amino acids. The germline gives CDR1 GTSNPN, CDR2 SVGIG (reference sequence). General study findings and limits: Strongest reported response predictors: early blood clone changes and post-radiation interferon-beta. Radiotherapy was combined with ipilimumab, and tumor-derived TCR clones then expanded in blood.

The chain joins TRBV30 to TRBJ2-2, with D unclear. The clonotype was recovered from a human donor with non-small cell lung cancer who had a complete response to radiotherapy plus ipilimumab. Source: peripheral blood, taken from a patient treated with radiotherapy plus ipilimumab. The CDR3 here is CAWRGLRNTGELFF. As DNA, the CDR3 is TGTGCCTGGAGGGGCCTCAGGAACACCGGGGAGCTGTTTTTT. Full variable domain (rest looked up from reference TRBV30 and TRBJ2-2): SQTIHQWPATLVQPVGSPLSLECTVEGTSNPNLYWYRQAAGRGLQLLFYSVGIGQISSEVPQNLSASRPQDRQFILSSKKLLLSDSGFYLCAWRGLRNTGELFFGEGSRLTVL.